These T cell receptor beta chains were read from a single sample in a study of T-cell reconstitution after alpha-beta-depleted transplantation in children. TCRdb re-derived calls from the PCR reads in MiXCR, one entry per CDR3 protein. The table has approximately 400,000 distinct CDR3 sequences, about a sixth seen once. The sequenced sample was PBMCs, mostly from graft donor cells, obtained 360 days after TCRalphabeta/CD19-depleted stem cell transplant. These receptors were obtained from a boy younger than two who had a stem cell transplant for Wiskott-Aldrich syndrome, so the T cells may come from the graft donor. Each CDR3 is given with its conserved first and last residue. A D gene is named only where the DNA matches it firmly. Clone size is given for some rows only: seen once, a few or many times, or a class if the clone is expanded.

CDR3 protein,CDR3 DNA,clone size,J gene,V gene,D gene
CASSQVGGQGSPLLKQYF,TGCGCCAGCAGCCAAGTGGGCGGACAGGGCTCGCCGCTATTAAAGCAGTACTTC,NA,TRBJ2-7,TRBV4-1,TRBD1
CASSLNSGRQETQYF,TGTGCCAGCAGCTTGAATTCGGGGAGACAAGAGACCCAGTACTTC,NA,TRBJ2-5,TRBV7-7,NA
CASSPQGAGNSPLHF,TGTGCCAGCAGCCCACAGGGGGCGGGGAATTCACCCCTCCACTTT,NA,TRBJ1-6,TRBV7-9,TRBD1
CATLTSGRGQLNEQFF,TGTGCCACCCTGACTAGCGGGAGGGGTCAACTTAATGAGCAGTTCTTC,few,TRBJ2-1,TRBV10-3,TRBD2
CAIKDRGTYEQYF,TGTGCCATCAAGGACAGGGGGACCTACGAGCAGTACTTC,NA,TRBJ2-7,TRBV10-3,TRBD1
CSVVAGADGYTF,TGCAGCGTTGTTGCAGGGGCGGATGGCTACACCTTC,few,TRBJ1-2,TRBV29-1,NA
CASSRPIGTGNSPLHF,TGTGCCAGCAGCCGACCGATCGGGACAGGTAATTCACCCCTCCACTTT,few,TRBJ1-6,TRBV28,TRBD1
CASSLALGNTEAFF,TGTGCCAGCAGTTTAGCACTCGGGAACACTGAAGCTTTCTTT,many,TRBJ1-1,TRBV12-3/TRBV12-4,NA
CSVRGGGAGGEETQYF,TGCAGCGTCCGTGGTGGTGGGGCGGGAGGAGAAGAGACCCAGTACTTC,few,TRBJ2-5,TRBV29-1,TRBD2
CASSQVPGTVRPGELFF,TGTGCCAGCAGCCAAGTTCCCGGGACGGTGAGGCCCGGGGAGCTGTTTTTT,few,TRBJ2-2,TRBV3-1,NA
CASSQDQTSGSDTQYF,TGCGCCAGCAGCCAAGATCAAACTAGCGGGAGTGATACGCAGTATTTT,few,TRBJ2-3,TRBV4-3,TRBD2
CASSPLGGDHF,TGTGCCAGCAGCCCCCTTGGCGGGGACCACTTC,NA,TRBJ2-7,TRBV7-9,NA
CASKPDPNGEQFF,TGTGCCAGCAAGCCCGACCCGAACGGGGAGCAGTTCTTC,NA,TRBJ2-1,TRBV6-2/TRBV6-3,NA
CSAREIWGVAQETQYF,TGCAGTGCTAGAGAAATATGGGGGGTCGCTCAAGAGACCCAGTACTTC,NA,TRBJ2-5,TRBV20-1,NA
CASSFWDRAYEQYF,TGTGCCAGCAGTTTCTGGGACAGGGCCTACGAGCAGTACTTC,NA,TRBJ2-7,TRBV12-3/TRBV12-4,TRBD1
CSASSNGGLDTEAFF,TGCAGTGCTAGCTCAAACGGGGGATTGGACACTGAAGCTTTCTTT,NA,TRBJ1-1,TRBV20-1,NA
CASSLRTGFSEQYF,TGTGCCAGCAGTCTCCGAACAGGGTTTAGCGAGCAGTACTTC,NA,TRBJ2-7,TRBV27,NA
CASSFSGRFGELFF,TGTGCCAGCAGCTTTAGCGGGAGGTTCGGGGAGCTGTTTTTT,NA,TRBJ2-2,TRBV5-5,TRBD2
CASSSTSGGAIGSYEQYF,TGTGCCAGCAGCTCGACTAGCGGGGGGGCCATTGGCTCCTACGAGCAGTACTTC,few,TRBJ2-7,TRBV5-6,TRBD2
CASSQDRGQPTYEQYF,TGTGCCAGCAGCCAAGATCGAGGCCAACCTACCTACGAGCAGTACTTC,NA,TRBJ2-7,TRBV4-2,NA
CASSPPTGEAAEAFF,TGTGCCAGCAGCCCGCCGACAGGGGAGGCTGCTGAAGCTTTCTTT,NA,TRBJ1-1,TRBV7-2,TRBD1
CASSFRQGGDTQYF,TGTGCCAGCAGCTTTAGGCAGGGTGGAGATACGCAGTATTTT,NA,TRBJ2-3,TRBV11-2,NA
CASSPGTRVYEQYF,TGTGCCAGCAGTCCCGGGACAAGGGTTTACGAGCAGTACTTC,few,TRBJ2-7,TRBV12-3/TRBV12-4,NA
CASSSRAWGYTF,TGTGCCAGCAGCAGCCGGGCCTGGGGCTACACCTTC,once,TRBJ1-2,TRBV3-1,NA
CASSLVVLAGAARSYNEQFF,TGTGCCAGCAGCTTAGTAGTTCTAGCGGGGGCCGCCAGATCCTACAATGAGCAGTTCTTC,few,TRBJ2-1,TRBV7-8,TRBD2
CASSHKKATRSTGTTDTQYF,TGCGCCAGCAGCCACAAAAAAGCGACACGATCGACAGGGACCACAGATACGCAGTATTTT,NA,TRBJ2-3,TRBV4-1,TRBD1
CATSDPGQALYEQYF,TGTGCCACCAGTGATCCGGGACAGGCGCTCTACGAGCAGTACTTC,few,TRBJ2-7,TRBV24-1,TRBD1
CSATRDGAYNEQFF,TGCAGTGCTACCAGGGACGGCGCCTACAATGAGCAGTTCTTC,few,TRBJ2-1,TRBV20-1,NA
CASSLSSGVTDTQYF,TGTGCCAGCAGCTTATCTAGCGGGGTGACAGATACGCAGTATTTT,NA,TRBJ2-3,TRBV7-9,TRBD2
CSVSGTVVRYF,TGCAGCGTTTCCGGGACGGTGGTCCGGTACTTC,few,TRBJ2-5,TRBV29-1,NA
CASSSGGSPLHF,TGTGCCAGCAGCTCCGGTGGTTCACCCCTCCACTTT,few,TRBJ1-6,TRBV6-5,NA
CASSPSTLAGPYEQYF,TGTGCCAGCAGCCCTTCCACGCTAGCGGGTCCCTACGAGCAGTACTTC,few,TRBJ2-7,TRBV12-3/TRBV12-4,TRBD2
CSVGGAGSTNEKLFF,TGCAGCGTTGGGGGGGCAGGTTCAACTAATGAAAAACTGTTTTTT,NA,TRBJ1-4,TRBV29-1,NA
CASSYSMGGRVAKNIQYF,TGTGCCAGCAGTTACTCGATGGGGGGTCGCGTCGCCAAAAACATTCAGTACTTC,few,TRBJ2-4,TRBV6-5,NA
CASSLSGTDQETQYF,TGCGCCAGCAGCTTGTCTGGGACAGATCAAGAGACCCAGTACTTC,few,TRBJ2-5,TRBV5-1,TRBD1
CASSLAPLGKVVNEQFF,TGCGCCAGCAGCTTGGCCCCGTTAGGAAAGGTAGTTAATGAGCAGTTCTTC,few,TRBJ2-1,TRBV5-1,NA
CATSDGFDGELFF,TGTGCCACCAGTGATGGGTTTGACGGGGAGCTGTTTTTT,few,TRBJ2-2,TRBV24-1,NA
CSASNSGRSSYEQYF,TGCAGTGCTTCCAATAGCGGGAGGAGCTCCTACGAGCAGTACTTC,once,TRBJ2-7,TRBV20-1,TRBD2
CASSFFPGLSTDTQYF,TGTGCCAGCAGCTTTTTCCCGGGTCTTAGCACAGATACGCAGTATTTT,NA,TRBJ2-3,TRBV7-2,NA
CAWSVLASQPPSSYNEQFF,TGTGCCTGGAGTGTACTAGCGTCCCAACCCCCGAGCTCCTACAATGAGCAGTTCTTC,NA,TRBJ2-1,TRBV30,TRBD2
CASSLVGSTQYF,TGTGCCAGCAGCTTAGTAGGGAGTACGCAGTATTTT,many,TRBJ2-3,TRBV7-2,NA
CSVGAGRENEQFF,TGCAGCGTTGGGGCCGGGAGAGAAAATGAGCAGTTCTTC,once,TRBJ2-1,TRBV29-1,NA
CASSLGLAEGVTDTQYF,TGCGCCAGCAGCCTCGGACTAGCGGAGGGGGTAACAGATACGCAGTATTTT,few,TRBJ2-3,TRBV5-1,TRBD2
CSVDTGLETQYF,TGCAGCGTCGACACCGGGTTAGAGACCCAGTACTTC,NA,TRBJ2-5,TRBV29-1,NA
CASTTRAGTTNTGELFF,TGTGCCAGCACCACCCGAGCGGGGACCACGAACACCGGGGAGCTGTTTTTT,many,TRBJ2-2,TRBV12-3/TRBV12-4,TRBD2
CASSQDRTSSYNEQFF,TGCGCCAGCAGCCAAGATAGGACTAGCTCCTACAATGAGCAGTTCTTC,many,TRBJ2-1,TRBV4-1,TRBD2
CASSPRARGTGELFF,TGTGCCAGCAGTCCTAGGGCGAGAGGGACCGGGGAGCTGTTTTTT,few,TRBJ2-2,TRBV12-3/TRBV12-4,NA
CASSQRQAISPLHF,TGTGCCAGCAGCCAGAGACAGGCGATATCACCCCTCCACTTT,few,TRBJ1-6,TRBV11-2,NA
CASSLVLITGELFF,TGTGCCAGCAGCTTAGTTTTGATTACCGGGGAGCTGTTTTTT,NA,TRBJ2-2,TRBV7-8,NA
CSARSPEGVRYEQYF,TGCAGTGCTAGATCCCCCGAGGGCGTTCGCTACGAGCAGTACTTC,NA,TRBJ2-7,TRBV20-1,NA
CASSSGRGVRRYNEQFF,TGTGCCAGCAGTTCCGGGCGTGGGGTCAGGCGTTACAATGAGCAGTTCTTC,NA,TRBJ2-1,TRBV12-3/TRBV12-4,NA
CASSLEWNEQFF,TGTGCCAGCAGCTTGGAGTGGAATGAGCAGTTCTTC,many,TRBJ2-1,TRBV7-9,NA
CASSPETRNTGELFF,TGTGCCAGCAGCCCTGAAACGCGGAACACCGGGGAGCTGTTTTTT,NA,TRBJ2-2,TRBV7-8,NA
CASSQRGTEAFF,TGTGCCAGCAGCCAACGGGGCACTGAAGCTTTCTTT,many,TRBJ1-1,TRBV12-3/TRBV12-4,NA
CAISEDRVTDTQYF,TGTGCCATCAGTGAGGACAGGGTCACAGATACGCAGTATTTT,few,TRBJ2-3,TRBV10-3,TRBD1